Each of the 29 T cell receptor beta chains below was sequenced from the same sample in a study of regulatory T cells in long-lasting Graves disease. Time point here: newly diagnosed GD, antithyroid drugs for less than 3 months. PBMC RNA served as the TCR library source. Through Arm-PCR of CDR3 regions and iRepertoire HTBI primers, TCR beta libraries were built. TCRdb reprocessed the multiplex PCR reads with MiXCR, giving one entry per CDR3 protein. The profile shows 540,000 or so distinct CDR3 sequences, about 14% of them singletons. This sample also belongs to another study, concerning T cells in Graves' hyperthyroidism and ophthalmopathy.

Sequencing used peripheral blood mononuclear cells (PBMCs), obtained at new diagnosis, from a patient treated with antithyroid drugs. Source of these receptors: a man between 25 and 39 years old with Graves disease.

Many counts were recorded for this clonotype. This chain links TRBV15 with TRBJ2-5, with D possibly TRBD1 on 5 matching bases. Trimming took off 7 bases at V and 3 bases at J, with 12 bases between the two ends. Germline lookup yields CDR1 LNHNV and CDR2 YYDKDF (reference sequence). There are 13 residues in the CDR3. CDR3: CATNSGIEETQYF. The CDR3 DNA reads TGTGCCACCAACTCAGGGATCGAAGAGACCCAGTACTTC. Full variable domain (missing parts from reference TRBV15 and TRBJ2-5): DAMVIQNPRYQVTQFGKPVTLSCSQTLNHNVMYWYQQKSSQAPKLLFHYYDKDFNNEADTPDNFQSRRPNTSFCFLDIRSPGLGDTAMYLCATNSGIEETQYFGPGTRLLVL.

This clonotype showed up many times. The chain joins TRBV24-1 to TRBJ2-3; 14 nucleotides match TRBD2. The CDR3 runs to 18 residues. V lost 3 bases, J lost 1 base, and 5 bases stayed unmatched. CDR1 is KGHDR and CDR2 is SFDVKD in the germline V gene. The CDR3: CATSDRGTSGSRTDTQYF. CDR3 DNA: TGTGCCACCAGTGATAGGGGGACTAGCGGGAGCCGCACAGATACGCAGTATTTT.

This clonotype was recorded a few times. V is TRBV27 and J is TRBJ2-7; D not certain. The CDR3 loop spans 12 amino acids. The V gene lost 6 bases and the J gene lost 3 bases, with 9 bases spanning the gap. CDR1 is MNHEY and CDR2 is SMNVEV in the germline V gene (reference sequence). The CDR3 spells CASSDDFYEQYF. CDR3 DNA: TGTGCCAGCAGCGACGACTTCTACGAGCAGTACTTC.

The V and J genes are TRBV7-2 and TRBJ2-3, with a tentative D call TRBD2 (6 bases). The CDR3 consists of 16 residues. Germline V gene data show CDR1 as SGHTA and CDR2 as FQGNSA. Trimming shortened V by 5 bases and J by 1 base, and 16 bases separated the two germline ends. In DNA, the CDR3 is TGTGCCAGCAGCCTGCTGACTAGGCTAGGCACAGATACGCAGTATTTT. Its translation is CASSLLTRLGTDTQYF.

This clonotype occurred many times. The genes are TRBV6-9 and TRBJ2-1; no firm D call. This CDR3 has 13 residues. CDR1 is MNHGY, CDR2 SVAAGI, per germline. V was trimmed by 3 bases and J by 7 bases, leaving 10 bases between them. CDR3: CASSYGPGNEQFF. For the CDR3, the DNA is TGTGCCAGCAGTTACGGTCCAGGAAATGAGCAGTTCTTC.

This clonotype was counted a few times. V usage is TRBV25-1 and J usage is TRBJ2-2; tentative D call: TRBD1 (7 bases). Trimming removed 8 bases at V and 1 base at J, with 17 bases between. This CDR3 is 16 amino acids long. Germline V gene sequence: CDR1 MGHDK, CDR2 SYGVNS. DNA for the CDR3: TGTGCCAGCGAGCCAGGAGGGGGCCTGAACACCGGGGAGCTGTTTTTT. This sequence encodes CASEPGGGLNTGELFF.

This clonotype was seen at least ten times. The rearrangement links TRBV6-1 to TRBJ1-2; D uncertain. V lost 9 bases and J 5 bases, leaving 19 bases between the germline ends. Germline assignment: CDR1 MNHNS and CDR2 SASEGT. The CDR3 covers 14 residues. In DNA, the CDR3 is TGTGCCAGTAACGTCCTAGAGGGAATGTATGGCTACACCTTC. It encodes CASNVLEGMYGYTF.

This clonotype was observed at least ten times. This chain joins TRBV11-2 and TRBJ2-2; no clear D gene. The ends were cut back, 8 bases at V and 0 bases at J, with 7 bases in the middle. The germline V gene encodes CDR1 SGHAT and CDR2 FQNNGV. This CDR3 is built from 13 residues. CDR3 loop: CASRSANTGELFF. CDR3 bases: TGTGCCAGCCGGAGCGCGAACACCGGGGAGCTGTTTTTT.

This clonotype was recorded at least ten times. The genes are TRBV30 and TRBJ1-5, with no clear D. CDR3 length: 13 residues. CDR1 and CDR2 from the germline V gene are GTSNPN and SVGIG (reference sequence). V was trimmed by 2 bases and J by 5 bases, leaving 10 bases between them. The CDR3 sequence is CAWSLGRDQPQHF. The CDR3 coding sequence is TGTGCCTGGAGTCTCGGGAGGGATCAGCCCCAGCATTTT.

There are a few counts of this clonotype. The chain has TRBV28 and TRBJ2-7; D call uncertain. This CDR3 is built from 15 residues. The germline V gene has CDR1 MDHEN and CDR2 SYDVKM. The ends were cut back, 7 bases at V and 2 bases at J, with 18 bases in the middle. The chain's CDR3 is CASIKVGLVAYEQYF. The CDR3 nucleotides are TGTGCCAGCATCAAAGTTGGTCTAGTCGCCTACGAGCAGTACTTC.

This clonotype was counted ten times or more. The chain carries TRBV6-1 and TRBJ1-2; D ambiguous. Germline V CDR1 and CDR2: MNHNS, SASEGT. This CDR3 spans 14 amino acids. The germline V and J ends were trimmed by 6 bases and 5 bases, with 16 bases remaining between them. Written as DNA, the CDR3 is TGTGCCAGCAGAGAGCCATCAACCCTTTATGGCTACACCTTC. Translation gives CASREPSTLYGYTF.

A word on this clonotype: Possible read error: a much larger clone is one base away. The conserved final phenylalanine or tryptophan is absent from the CDR3, which likely points to a read error. The chain employs TRBV2 and TRBJ2-7; TRBD1 aligns across 9 bases. V lost 7 bases and J lost 5; bases outside the gene matches: 12. CDR3 size: 15 residues. CDR1 is SNHLY and CDR2 is FYNNEI in the germline V gene. CDR3 protein: CASTEPGQGSNEQYL. In DNA form, the CDR3 reads TGTGCCAGCACCGAACCGGGACAGGGTTCCAACGAGCAGTACCTC.

This clonotype was observed a handful of times. CDR3 nucleotide sequence: TGCAGCGTTGAGGACAGGCCCTACAATGAGCAGTTCTTC. Translating it yields CSVEDRPYNEQFF. The genes are TRBV29-1 and TRBJ2-1; TRBD1 matches at 7 bases. Germline-derived CDR1 and CDR2 are SQVTM and ANQGSEA. With 3 bases clipped from V and 2 bases from J, the junction kept 1 base outside the gene matches. The CDR3 is 13 amino acids.

This clonotype has ten or more counts. V gene TRBV30 combines with J gene TRBJ1-5; D unclear. The germline V gene encodes CDR1 GTSNPN and CDR2 SVGIG (reference sequence). The CDR3 is 14 amino acids. Trimming shortened V by 5 bases and J by 2 bases, and 13 bases separated the two germline ends. The CDR3, as DNA: TGTGCCTGGGGAGTGTGGGGAGGCAATCAGCCCCAGCATTTT. It codes for CAWGVWGGNQPQHF.

The sample holds many counts of this clonotype. The genes are TRBV20-1 and TRBJ1-2; 8 bases map to TRBD1. The CDR3 runs to 15 residues. V dropped 3 bases and J dropped 2; count of bases not matched to a gene: 8. Germline V gene sequence: CDR1 DFQATT, CDR2 SNEGSKA (reference sequence). The CDR3 DNA is TGCAGTGCTAGTGATCAGGGGGCGACGAACTATGGCTACACCTTC. This translates into CSASDQGATNYGYTF.

The V gene is TRBV12-5, the J gene TRBJ2-3; TRBD2 might be the D (6 bases). CDR3 length: 13 amino acids. V was pared by 3 bases and J by 9 bases, with 13 bases between. CDR1 is LGHNT and CDR2 is FRNRAP in the germline V gene. CDR3 nucleotides: TGTGCTAGTGGTTTAGGACCGGAGGGAACGCAGTATTTT. Its translation is CASGLGPEGTQYF.

The chain combines TRBV2 with TRBJ2-7; 11 bases line up with TRBD2. The CDR3 has 13 amino acids. In germline, CDR1 is SNHLY, CDR2 FYNNEI. J gave up 3 bases and V 8 bases, and 3 bases lay outside the gene matches. This CDR3 reads CASQTSGIYEQYF. CDR3 DNA sequence: TGTGCCAGCCAGACTAGCGGGATCTACGAGCAGTACTTC.

This clonotype was detected only a few times. The V gene is TRBV4-1, the J gene TRBJ1-2; D remains ambiguous. Trimming stripped 1 base from V and 4 bases from J, with 16 bases between. Germline V gene lookup returns CDR1 MGHRA and CDR2 YSYEKL. The CDR3 is 16 amino acids. For the CDR3, the DNA is TGCGCCAGCAGCCAAGGTCCAGGACCGAACCTCTATGGCTACACCTTC. It yields the protein CASSQGPGPNLYGYTF.

This clonotype was counted at least ten times. The chain employs TRBV7-9 and TRBJ2-2; 7 bases align to TRBD1. Germline CDR1 and CDR2: SEHNR and FQNEAQ (reference sequence). Trimming cost V 3 bases and J 13 bases; bases outside gene matches: 17. The CDR3 is made up of 16 amino acids. In nucleotides, the CDR3 is TGTGCCAGCAGCTTCGCCGGGACAGAGAACACCGGTGGGCTGTTTTTT. Amino acid sequence: CASSFAGTENTGGLFF.

This clonotype was recorded many times. The J gene is TRBJ1-1, the V gene TRBV29-1; 7 nucleotides line up with TRBD1. The CDR3 extends over 14 amino acids. J gave up 2 bases and V 8 bases, and 11 bases lay outside the gene matches. Germline values: CDR1 SQVTM, CDR2 ANQGSEA. The CDR3 DNA reads as TGCAGCTCTGGGACAGCGGATGTCAACACTGAAGCTTTCTTT. Translation: CSSGTADVNTEAFF.

This clonotype was observed at least ten times. J is TRBJ1-2 and V is TRBV12-5; D may be TRBD1 (6 bases). V shed 3 bases and J shed 5 bases, with 13 bases lying between them. Germline assignment: CDR1 LGHNT and CDR2 FRNRAP. The CDR3 runs to 14 residues. The CDR3 nucleotides are TGTGCTAGTGGTTTCACCGGACAGCCGTATGGCTACACCTTC. Residues: CASGFTGQPYGYTF. The full variable domain, in which reference TRBV12-5 and TRBJ1-2 provide the parts outside the CDR3, is DARVTQTPRHKVTEMGQEVTMRCQPILGHNTVFWYRQTMMQGLELLAYFRNRAPLDDSGMPKDRFSAEMPDATLATLKIQPSEPRDSAVYFCASGFTGQPYGYTFGSGTRLTVV.

Worth noting for this clonotype: A much larger clone lies one base from this, so it may be a read error. This chain links TRBV20-1 with TRBJ2-7; perhaps TRBD2 as D (6 bases). Germline CDR1 and CDR2: DFQATT and SNEGSKA (reference sequence). This CDR3 has 14 amino acids. The germline V and J ends were trimmed by 3 bases and 5 bases, with 17 bases remaining between them. The DNA for the CDR3 is TGCAGTGCTAGTTGGCTGCGACTAGGGGACGAGCAGTACTTC. Its translation is CSASWLRLGDEQYF.

This clonotype appeared many times. The gene calls are TRBV20-1 and TRBJ2-3; D may be TRBD2 (6 bases). Germline V gene sequence: CDR1 DFQATT, CDR2 SNEGSKA (reference sequence). There are 14 residues in the CDR3. V was cut by 4 bases and J by 3 bases, with 14 bases left in between. DNA for the CDR3: TGCAGTGCTAAGGAGGGGCTCGGGACAGATACGCAGTATTTT. Residues: CSAKEGLGTDTQYF.

The chain recombines TRBV29-1 with TRBJ2-7, with D perhaps TRBD2 (5 bases). The CDR3 consists of 14 residues. Germline V lookup: CDR1 SQVTM, CDR2 ANQGSEA. The V end lost 2 bases, the J end lost 3 bases, and 14 bases lay between the germline ends. DNA of the CDR3: TGCAGCGTTGAAACCCCAGCGACTAACTACGAGCAGTACTTC. This gives the protein CSVETPATNYEQYF.

The chain combines TRBV18 with TRBJ2-2, with no clear D. The CDR3 consists of 16 residues. Germline-derived CDR1 and CDR2 are KGHSH and LQKENI. V lost 4 bases to trimming and J lost 4 bases, with 16 bases between them. CDR3 in amino acids: CASSRKEPPGTGELFF. The CDR3 nucleotides are TGTGCCAGCTCACGCAAGGAGCCGCCGGGCACCGGGGAGCTGTTTTTT.

The chain employs TRBV20-1 and TRBJ1-2; D not resolved. This CDR3 has 12 residues. V lost 5 bases and J 4 bases, leaving 11 bases between the germline ends. Germline CDR1 reads DFQATT; CDR2 reads SNEGSKA (reference sequence). The CDR3 bases are TGCAGTGCTGCCGGACTGGGCTATGGCTACACCTTC. Its translation is CSAAGLGYGYTF.

The V call is TRBV20-1, the J call TRBJ2-1, with 7 bases lining up with TRBD1. V dropped 6 bases and J dropped 9; count of bases not matched to a gene: 8. CDR3 length: 12 residues. Germline assignment: CDR1 DFQATT and CDR2 SNEGSKA (reference sequence). CDR3 sequence (DNA): TGCAGTGCCCAGAGCAGGGGGAGTGAGCAGTTCTTC. It yields the protein CSAQSRGSEQFF.

The rearrangement uses TRBV9 and TRBJ1-3; D remains ambiguous. With 0 bases removed from V and 2 bases from J, the gap between germline ends came to 9 bases. Germline-derived CDR1 and CDR2 are SGDLS and YYNGEE. The length of the CDR3 is 15 residues. The CDR3 DNA reads as TGTGCCAGCAGCGTAGGAGGGAATACTGGAAACACCATATATTTT. It encodes CASSVGGNTGNTIYF.

This clonotype showed up just a few times. J is TRBJ2-1 and V is TRBV18; 7 positions match TRBD2. The CDR3 totals 16 residues. Germline assignment: CDR1 KGHSH and CDR2 LQKENI. V gave up 0 bases and J gave up 3 bases; unmatched junction bases: 5. CDR3 sequence (DNA): TGTGCCAGCTCACCACCGGTTGCGGGGGTCTACAATGAGCAGTTCTTC. Translating gives CASSPPVAGVYNEQFF.